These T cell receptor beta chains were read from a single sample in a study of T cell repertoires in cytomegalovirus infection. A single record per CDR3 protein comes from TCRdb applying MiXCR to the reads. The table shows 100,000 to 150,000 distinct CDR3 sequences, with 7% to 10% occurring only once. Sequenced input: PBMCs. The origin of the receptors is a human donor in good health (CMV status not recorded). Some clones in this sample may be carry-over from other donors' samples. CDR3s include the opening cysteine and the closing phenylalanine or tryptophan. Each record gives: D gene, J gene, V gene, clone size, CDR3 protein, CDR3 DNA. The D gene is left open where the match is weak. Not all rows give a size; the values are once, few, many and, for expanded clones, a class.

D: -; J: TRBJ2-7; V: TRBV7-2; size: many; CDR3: CASAQGTEQYF; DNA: TGTGCCAGCGCACAGGGTACCGAGCAGTACTTC
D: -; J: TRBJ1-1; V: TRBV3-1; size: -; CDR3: CASSQDRAPGTEAFF; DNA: TGTGCCAGCAGCCAAGATAGGGCCCCCGGAACTGAAGCTTTCTTT
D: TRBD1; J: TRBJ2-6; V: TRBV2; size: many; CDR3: CASSPGQGFSGANVLTF; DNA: TGTGCCAGCAGCCCGGGACAGGGGTTTTCTGGGGCCAACGTCCTGACTTTC
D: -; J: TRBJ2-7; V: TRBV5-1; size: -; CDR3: CASSFDSTYEQYF; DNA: TGCGCCAGCAGCTTTGACAGTACCTACGAGCAGTACTTC
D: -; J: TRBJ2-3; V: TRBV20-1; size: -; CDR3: CSPAAVGGPRDTQYF; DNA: TGCAGCCCCGCAGCGGTCGGGGGGCCGAGAGATACGCAGTATTTT
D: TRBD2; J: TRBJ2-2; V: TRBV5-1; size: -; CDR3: CASSHRTSGGSSTGELFF; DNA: TGCGCCAGCAGCCACAGGACTAGCGGGGGGTCCAGCACCGGGGAGCTGTTTTTT
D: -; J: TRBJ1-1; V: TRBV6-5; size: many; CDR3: CASSSSNRGMAFF; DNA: TGTGCCAGCAGTTCATCCAACCGGGGGATGGCTTTCTTT
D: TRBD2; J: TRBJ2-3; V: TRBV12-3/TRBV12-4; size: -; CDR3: CASSQLGASGGDTQYF; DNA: TGTGCCAGCAGTCAGCTGGGGGCTAGCGGGGGAGATACGCAGTATTTT
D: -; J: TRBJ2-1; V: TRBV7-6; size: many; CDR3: CASSLAGGGTPNNEQFF; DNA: TGTGCCAGCAGCTTAGCGGGGGGCGGCACCCCAAACAATGAGCAGTTCTTC
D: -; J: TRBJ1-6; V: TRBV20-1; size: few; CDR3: CSASKTGLDIPPLHF; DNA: TGCAGTGCTAGTAAAACAGGGTTAGACATTCCACCCCTCCACTTT
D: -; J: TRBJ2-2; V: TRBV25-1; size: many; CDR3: CASSLPGHTNTGELFF; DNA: TGTGCCAGCAGCCTACCGGGACACACGAACACCGGGGAGCTGTTTTTT
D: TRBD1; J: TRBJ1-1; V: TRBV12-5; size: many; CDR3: CASGSLQGNGTEAFF; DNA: TGTGCTAGTGGTTCCTTACAGGGGAATGGGACTGAAGCTTTCTTT
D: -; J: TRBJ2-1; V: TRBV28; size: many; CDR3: CASSSLVAGSSYNEQFF; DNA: TGTGCCAGCAGTTCCCTCGTGGCAGGGAGCTCCTACAATGAGCAGTTCTTC
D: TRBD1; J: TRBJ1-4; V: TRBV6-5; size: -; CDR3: CASRPPGQTTNEKLFF; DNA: TGTGCCAGCAGGCCCCCGGGACAGACAACTAATGAAAAACTGTTTTTT
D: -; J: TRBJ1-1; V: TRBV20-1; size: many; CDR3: CSARGTVNTEAFF; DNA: TGCAGTGCTAGGGGGACTGTGAACACTGAAGCTTTCTTT
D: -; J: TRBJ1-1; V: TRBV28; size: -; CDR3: CASSLSATENTEAFF; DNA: TGTGCCAGCAGTTTATCCGCGACGGAGAACACTGAAGCTTTCTTT
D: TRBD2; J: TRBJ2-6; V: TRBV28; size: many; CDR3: CASNPSGVESSGANVLTF; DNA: TGTGCCAGCAATCCTAGCGGGGTGGAAAGCTCTGGGGCCAACGTCCTGACTTTC
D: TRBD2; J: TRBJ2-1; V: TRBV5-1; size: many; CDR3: CASSLEVPAGGSYNEQFF; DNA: TGCGCCAGCAGCTTGGAGGTTCCCGCGGGGGGGTCCTACAATGAGCAGTTCTTC
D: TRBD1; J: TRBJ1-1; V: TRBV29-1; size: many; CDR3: CSVGDSLNTEAFF; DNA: TGCAGCGTTGGGGACAGCTTGAACACTGAAGCTTTCTTT
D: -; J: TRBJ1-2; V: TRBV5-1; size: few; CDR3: CASSIGQSNYGYTF; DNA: TGCGCCAGCAGCATAGGACAGTCTAACTATGGCTACACCTTC
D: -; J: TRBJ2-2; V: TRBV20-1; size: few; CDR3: CSARDSSTGELFF; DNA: TGCAGTGCTAGAGATTCTAGTACCGGGGAGCTGTTTTTT
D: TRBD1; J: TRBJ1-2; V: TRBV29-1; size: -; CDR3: CSVFDRGRDYGYTF; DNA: TGCAGCGTTTTTGACAGGGGGCGCGACTATGGCTACACCTTC
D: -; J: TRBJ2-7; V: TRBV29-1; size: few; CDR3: CSVVIEAYEQYF; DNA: TGCAGCGTTGTTATCGAGGCCTACGAGCAGTACTTC
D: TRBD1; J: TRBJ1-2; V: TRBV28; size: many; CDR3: CASSLFSGTGLNYGYTF; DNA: TGTGCCAGCAGCCTTTTTTCAGGGACAGGTCTCAACTATGGCTACACCTTC
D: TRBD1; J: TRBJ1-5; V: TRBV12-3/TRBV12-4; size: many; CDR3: CASSPGTGVFNQPQHF; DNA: TGTGCCAGCAGTCCCGGGACAGGGGTCTTCAATCAGCCCCAGCATTTT
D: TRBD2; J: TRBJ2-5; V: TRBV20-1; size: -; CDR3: CSARPGLGGETQYF; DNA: TGCAGTGCTAGACCGGGACTAGGGGGGGAGACCCAGTACTTC
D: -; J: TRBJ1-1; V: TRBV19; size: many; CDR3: CASSIIIEQGTEAFF; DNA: TGTGCCAGTAGTATAATAATCGAACAGGGCACTGAAGCTTTCTTT
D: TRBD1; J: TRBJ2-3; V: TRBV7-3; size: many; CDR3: CASSDFAFTGGATDTQYF; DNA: TGTGCCAGCAGCGATTTTGCCTTCACAGGGGGCGCAACGGATACGCAGTATTTT
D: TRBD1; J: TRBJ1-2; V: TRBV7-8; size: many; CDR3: CASSLVTGAPHYGYTF; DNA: TGTGCCAGCAGCTTAGTGACAGGGGCGCCCCACTATGGCTACACCTTC
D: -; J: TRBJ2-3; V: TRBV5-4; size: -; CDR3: CASSLTGATDTQYF; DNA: TGTGCCAGCAGCTTGACAGGAGCCACAGATACGCAGTATTTT
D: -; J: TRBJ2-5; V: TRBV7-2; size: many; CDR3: CASSSLGETQYF; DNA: TGTGCCAGCAGCTCCCTAGGGGAGACCCAGTACTTC
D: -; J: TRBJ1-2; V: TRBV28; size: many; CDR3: CASSSNTGFHGYTF; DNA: TGTGCCAGCAGTTCAAACACAGGGTTTCATGGCTACACCTTC
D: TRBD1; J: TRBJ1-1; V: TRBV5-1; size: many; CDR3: CASSWRQGTTEAFF; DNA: TGCGCCAGCAGCTGGAGACAGGGGACCACTGAAGCTTTCTTT
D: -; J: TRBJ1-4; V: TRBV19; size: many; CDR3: CASSRLELGGEKLFF; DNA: TGTGCCAGTAGTCGTTTGGAGCTTGGAGGGGAAAAACTGTTTTTT
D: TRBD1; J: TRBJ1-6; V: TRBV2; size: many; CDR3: CASSVDRVNSPLHF; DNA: TGTGCCAGCAGTGTCGACAGGGTCAATTCACCCCTCCACTTT
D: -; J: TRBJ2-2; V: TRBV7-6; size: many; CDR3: CASSLVAGALTGELFF; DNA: TGTGCCAGCAGCTTAGTGGCGGGGGCCCTCACCGGGGAGCTGTTTTTT
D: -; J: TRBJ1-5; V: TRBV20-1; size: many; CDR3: CSARAEVLGNQPQHF; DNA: TGCAGTGCTAGGGCCGAGGTCCTCGGCAATCAGCCCCAGCATTTT
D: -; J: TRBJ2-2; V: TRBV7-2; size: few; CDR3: CASSSGRRTGELFF; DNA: TGTGCCAGCAGCTCGGGACGGAGGACCGGGGAGCTGTTTTTT
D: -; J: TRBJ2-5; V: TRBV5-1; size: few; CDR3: CASSGGDSAFQETQYF; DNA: TGCGCCAGCAGCGGGGGGGACAGTGCCTTCCAAGAGACCCAGTACTTC
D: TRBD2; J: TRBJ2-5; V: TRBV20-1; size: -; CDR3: CSAIPAGGSLETQYF; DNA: TGCAGTGCTATTCCAGCGGGGGGGTCTCTGGAGACCCAGTACTTC
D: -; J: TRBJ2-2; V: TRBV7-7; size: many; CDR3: CASSWGDGELFF; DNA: TGTGCCAGCAGCTGGGGCGACGGGGAGCTGTTTTTT
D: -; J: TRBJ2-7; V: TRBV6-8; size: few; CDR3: CASMIEGGREQYF; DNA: TGTGCCAGCATGATCGAGGGGGGGCGGGAGCAGTACTTC
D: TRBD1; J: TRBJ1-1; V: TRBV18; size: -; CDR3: CASSPRQGLDTEAFF; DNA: TGTGCCAGCTCTCCCAGACAGGGGTTAGACACTGAAGCTTTCTTT
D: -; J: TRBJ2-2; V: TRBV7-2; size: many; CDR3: CASSSRQAEGGELFF; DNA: TGTGCCAGCAGCTCCAGACAGGCCGAGGGGGGGGAGCTGTTTTTT
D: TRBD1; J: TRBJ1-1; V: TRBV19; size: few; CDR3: CASSILGQGLEAFF; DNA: TGTGCCAGTAGTATATTGGGACAGGGTCTTGAAGCTTTCTTT
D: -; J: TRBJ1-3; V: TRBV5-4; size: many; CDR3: CASSAGTYSGNTIYF; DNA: TGTGCCAGCAGCGCCGGGACCTACTCTGGAAACACCATATATTTT
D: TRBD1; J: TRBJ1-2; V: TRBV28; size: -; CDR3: CASSRGGGGAGAGYTF; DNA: TGTGCCAGCAGTCGGGGGGGAGGGGGCGCGGGGGCTGGCTACACCTTC
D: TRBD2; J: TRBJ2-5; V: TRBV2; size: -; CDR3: CATNPNAAGEYQETQYF; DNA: TGTGCCACTAACCCAAACGCAGCGGGAGAGTACCAAGAGACCCAGTACTTC
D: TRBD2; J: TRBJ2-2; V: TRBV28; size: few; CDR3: CASSLVAGGITGELFF; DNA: TGTGCCAGCAGTTTGGTAGCGGGGGGAATCACCGGGGAGCTGTTTTTT
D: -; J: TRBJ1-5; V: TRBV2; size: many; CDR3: CASNEQGPSNQPQHF; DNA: TGTGCCAGCAACGAACAGGGACCTAGCAATCAGCCCCAGCATTTT